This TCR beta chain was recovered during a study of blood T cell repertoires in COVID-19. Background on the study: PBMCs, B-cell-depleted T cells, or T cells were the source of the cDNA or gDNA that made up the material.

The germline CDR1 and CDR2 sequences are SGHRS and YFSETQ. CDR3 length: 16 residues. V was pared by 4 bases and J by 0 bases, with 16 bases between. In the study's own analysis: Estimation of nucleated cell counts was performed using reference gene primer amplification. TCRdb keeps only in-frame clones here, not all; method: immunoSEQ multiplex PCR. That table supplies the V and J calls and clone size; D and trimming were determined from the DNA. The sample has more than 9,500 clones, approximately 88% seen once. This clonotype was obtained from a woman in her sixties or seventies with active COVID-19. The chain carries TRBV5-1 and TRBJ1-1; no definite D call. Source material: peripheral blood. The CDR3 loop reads CASSLKPTGMNTEAFF. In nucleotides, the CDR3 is TGCGCCAGCAGCCTCAAGCCGACGGGAATGAACACTGAAGCTTTCTTT. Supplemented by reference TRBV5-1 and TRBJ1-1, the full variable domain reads KAGVTQTPRYLIKTRGQQVTLSCSPISGHRSVSWYQQTPGQGLQFLFEYFSETQRNKGNFPGRFSGRQFSNSRSEMNVSTLELGDSALYLCASSLKPTGMNTEAFFGQGTRLTVV.